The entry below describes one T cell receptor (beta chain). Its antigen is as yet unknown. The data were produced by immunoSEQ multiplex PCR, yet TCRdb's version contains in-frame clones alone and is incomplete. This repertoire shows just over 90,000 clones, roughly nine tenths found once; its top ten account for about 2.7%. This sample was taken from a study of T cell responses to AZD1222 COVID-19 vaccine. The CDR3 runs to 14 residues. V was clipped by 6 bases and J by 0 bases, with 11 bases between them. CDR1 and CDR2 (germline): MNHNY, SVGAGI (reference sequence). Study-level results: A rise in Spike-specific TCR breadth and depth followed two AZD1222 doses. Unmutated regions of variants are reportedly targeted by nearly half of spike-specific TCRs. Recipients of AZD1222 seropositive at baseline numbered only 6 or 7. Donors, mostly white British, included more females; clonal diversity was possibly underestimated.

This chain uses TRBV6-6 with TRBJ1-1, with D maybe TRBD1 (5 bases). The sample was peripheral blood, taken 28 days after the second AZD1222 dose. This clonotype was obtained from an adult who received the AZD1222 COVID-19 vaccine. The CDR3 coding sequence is TGTGCCAGCAGAACGACAGATATGAACACTGAAGCTTTCTTT. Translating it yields CASRTTDMNTEAFF.